This TCR beta chain comes out of a study of T cell responses to AZD1222 COVID-19 vaccine (dated by TCRdb to about 2021). About the investigation overall: A total of just over 230 trial participants underwent TCR sequencing, of whom 200 to 220 received two doses of AZD1222 and approximately 25 received two doses of the MenACWY control vaccine. Trial participants were enrolled by age into 18-55, 56-69 and 70-plus year subgroups, with 148, 28 and 57 TCR-sequenced participants respectively.

This specimen's time point label, per the study, means: baseline before first vaccination. The sample's treatment or condition, from its label and the paper: meningococcal conjugate vaccine given as trial control. Vaccinee samples were obtained from the UK trials COV001 and COV002, which included a single-blind randomized controlled phase 2/3 trial of AZD1222 (ChAdOx1 nCoV-19) in healthy adults. For TCRbeta chain sequencing, PBMC samples from trial participants were taken at day 0 and at day 28 after the second dose. This clone is a singleton in its sample. This clone's antigen is unknown. Base qualities were left out, and no much larger clone turns up one base away. Study-wide findings and limitations: Because no day 14 peak-response samples were available, repertoires were characterized only after the peak T cell response. Vaccine-associated CD4 TCRs spanned the whole spike protein, with dominant responses in regions 160-218 and 743-854. The 56-69-year group was small, and its depth increase did not reach significance, likely because of low power. Conclusions about previously exposed vaccinees were limited because only five to seven AZD1222 recipients were SARS-CoV-2 seropositive at baseline. After two AZD1222 doses, spike-specific TCR breadth and depth were significantly higher than at day 0 and than in MenACWY recipients. Most participants were white British and females outnumbered males, and the authors suggested that clonal diversity may have been underestimated. Epitopes outside the regions mutated in the B.1.351 and B.1.1.7 variants were reportedly recognized by nearly half of the unique spike-specific TCRs.

The germline ends are 14 bases apart after V is trimmed by 6 bases and J by 6 bases. The germline V gene provides CDR1 MNHEY and CDR2 SVGAGI. The CDR3 sequence holds 14 residues, the cysteine and phenylalanine included. Just CDR3 DNA is preserved here, 42 bases in frame from base 1. The CDR3 regions of human TCRbeta chains were analyzed by immunosequencing. As for how the authors treated the data: Repertoire TCRs were checked for matches against a reference library of SARS-CoV-2-specific TCRs that had been generated using the MIRA antigen-specificity platform. Breadth was defined as the fraction of unique TCRs that were SARS-CoV-2-associated, and depth was defined as the fraction of total T cells that were SARS-CoV-2-associated. Each spike-specific TCR was assigned to its reactive spike region and to a CD4 or CD8 class using the MIRA data. Log10-transformed breadth and depth values were compared by one-way ANOVA with Sidak's multiple comparisons tests. TCRdb carries this immuneACCESS record with in-frame sequences only. Its versions omit some clonotypes, under half of them owing to an unresolved V gene in the studies checked, with the rest unexplained. V and J calls and clone size are those listed in that table; D and trimming were worked out from the DNA. Here the sample has under 150,000 clones; around nine tenths occur a single time. 2.8% of the sample lies in the top ten.

This receptor was taken from an adult in good health. The input for sequencing was peripheral blood, taken on day 0 of MenACWY control vaccination. The V and J segments used are TRBV6-5 and TRBJ2-2; TRBD2 is a possible D gene, resting on 7 matching bases. CDR3 protein: CASSREGVSGELFF. The nucleotide sequence is given as TGTGCCAGCAGCAGGGAGGGGGTCTCCGGGGAGCTGTTTTTT.